This TCR beta chain was captured by sequencing in a study of T cell responses to AZD1222 COVID-19 vaccine. Assay: immunoSEQ multiplex PCR; the TCRdb copy retains only in-frame clones and omits some. Of under 80,000 clones in the sample, nearly 90% are singletons; the top ten hold roughly 1.2%. CDR3 length equals 18 residues. Trimming removed 5 bases from V and 5 bases from J, with 25 bases in between. Germline V CDR1 and CDR2: MNHNY, SVGAGI (reference sequence). Here the sequenced sample was peripheral blood, taken 28 days after the second AZD1222 dose. This TCR derives from an adult who received the AZD1222 COVID-19 vaccine. V gene TRBV6-6 combines with J gene TRBJ2-1; D is perhaps TRBD2 (6 bases). CDR3 amino acids: CASSLRDVPTTGDNEQFF. CDR3 nucleotide sequence: TGTGCCAGCAGTCTCCGGGACGTCCCCACGACGGGGGACAATGAGCAGTTCTTC.